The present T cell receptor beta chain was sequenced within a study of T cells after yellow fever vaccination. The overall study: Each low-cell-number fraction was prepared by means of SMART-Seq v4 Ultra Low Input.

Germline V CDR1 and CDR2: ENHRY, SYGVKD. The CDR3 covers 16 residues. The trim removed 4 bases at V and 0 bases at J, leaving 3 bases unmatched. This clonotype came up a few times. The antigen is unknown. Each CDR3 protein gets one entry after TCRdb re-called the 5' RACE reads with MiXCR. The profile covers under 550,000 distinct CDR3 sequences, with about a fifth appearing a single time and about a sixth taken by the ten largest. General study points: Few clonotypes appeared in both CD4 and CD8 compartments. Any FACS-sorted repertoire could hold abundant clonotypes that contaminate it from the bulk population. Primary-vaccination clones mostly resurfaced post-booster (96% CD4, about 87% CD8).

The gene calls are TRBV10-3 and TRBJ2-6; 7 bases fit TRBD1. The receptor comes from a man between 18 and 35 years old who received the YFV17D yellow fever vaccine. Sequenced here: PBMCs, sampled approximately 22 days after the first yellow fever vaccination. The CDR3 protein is CAISGTGFSGANVLTF. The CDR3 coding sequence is TGTGCCATCAGTGGGACAGGCTTCTCTGGGGCCAACGTCCTGACTTTC.